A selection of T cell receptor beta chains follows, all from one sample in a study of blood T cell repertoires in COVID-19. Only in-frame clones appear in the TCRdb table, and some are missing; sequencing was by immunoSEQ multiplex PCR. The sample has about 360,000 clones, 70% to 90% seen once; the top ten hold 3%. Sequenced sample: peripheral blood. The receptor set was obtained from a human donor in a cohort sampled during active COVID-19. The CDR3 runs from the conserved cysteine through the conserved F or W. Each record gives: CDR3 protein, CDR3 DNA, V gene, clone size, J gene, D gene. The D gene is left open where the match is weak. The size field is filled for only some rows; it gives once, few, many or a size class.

cdr3_aa: CAWSYQRGYGNQPQHF
cdr3_nt: TGTGCCTGGAGTTACCAGAGGGGGTATGGCAATCAGCCCCAGCATTTT
v_call: TRBV30
clone_size: -
j_call: TRBJ1-5
d_call: -

cdr3_aa: CSTEHQETQYF
cdr3_nt: TGCAGTACAGAGCACCAAGAGACCCAGTACTTC
v_call: TRBV20-1
clone_size: -
j_call: TRBJ2-5
d_call: -

cdr3_aa: CASSLAAGGPPYNEQFF
cdr3_nt: TGTGCCAGCAGCTTAGCGGCGGGAGGGCCCCCCTACAATGAGCAGTTCTTC
v_call: TRBV7-2
clone_size: -
j_call: TRBJ2-1
d_call: TRBD2

cdr3_aa: CASSWGGAEQETQYF
cdr3_nt: TGTGCCAGCAGTTGGGGGGGGGCGGAACAAGAGACCCAGTACTTC
v_call: TRBV6-2/TRBV6-3
clone_size: -
j_call: TRBJ2-5
d_call: -

cdr3_aa: CASSLAGTHTQYF
cdr3_nt: TGCGCCAGCAGCTTGGCGGGAACCCATACGCAGTATTTT
v_call: TRBV5-1
clone_size: -
j_call: TRBJ2-3
d_call: -

cdr3_aa: CASSSTGSDTEAFF
cdr3_nt: TGCGCCAGCAGCTCGACAGGGTCGGACACTGAAGCTTTCTTT
v_call: TRBV5-1
clone_size: -
j_call: TRBJ1-1
d_call: TRBD1

cdr3_aa: CSASHQNIQYF
cdr3_nt: TGCAGTGCTAGTCATCAAAACATTCAGTACTTC
v_call: TRBV20-1
clone_size: once
j_call: TRBJ2-4
d_call: -

cdr3_aa: CASNEGRSGYTF
cdr3_nt: TGTGCCAGCAATGAGGGGCGGTCTGGCTACACCTTC
v_call: TRBV2
clone_size: -
j_call: TRBJ1-2
d_call: -

cdr3_aa: CATSSRGRASETQYF
cdr3_nt: TGTGCCACCAGCAGTCGCGGGAGGGCCTCGGAGACCCAGTACTTC
v_call: TRBV15
clone_size: -
j_call: TRBJ2-5
d_call: TRBD2

cdr3_aa: CASRPGTGEDEQYF
cdr3_nt: TGTGCCAGCAGACCCGGGACAGGGGAGGACGAGCAGTACTTC
v_call: TRBV28
clone_size: -
j_call: TRBJ2-7
d_call: TRBD1

cdr3_aa: CASSLFLGDMNTEAFF
cdr3_nt: TGTGCCAGCAGCTTATTTTTGGGGGACATGAACACTGAAGCTTTCTTT
v_call: TRBV7-6
clone_size: -
j_call: TRBJ1-1
d_call: -

cdr3_aa: CASSPSFRDNQPQHF
cdr3_nt: TGTGCCAGCAGTCCGTCGTTCAGGGACAATCAGCCCCAGCATTTT
v_call: TRBV28
clone_size: -
j_call: TRBJ1-5
d_call: -

cdr3_aa: CASSSRPGQGPYEQYF
cdr3_nt: TGTGCCAGCAGCTCCCGACCGGGACAGGGACCCTACGAGCAGTACTTC
v_call: TRBV7-6
clone_size: -
j_call: TRBJ2-7
d_call: TRBD1

cdr3_aa: CATSRDGQGTNEKLFF
cdr3_nt: TGTGCCACCAGCAGAGATGGGCAGGGCACTAATGAAAAACTGTTTTTT
v_call: TRBV15
clone_size: -
j_call: TRBJ1-4
d_call: -

cdr3_aa: CATSRAGGEEKLFF
cdr3_nt: TGTGCCACCAGCAGAGCGGGGGGGGAAGAAAAACTGTTTTTT
v_call: TRBV15
clone_size: -
j_call: TRBJ1-4
d_call: -

cdr3_aa: CASSPWGQGNEKLFF
cdr3_nt: TGTGCCAGCAGCCCGTGGGGACAGGGGAATGAAAAACTGTTTTTT
v_call: TRBV13
clone_size: -
j_call: TRBJ1-4
d_call: TRBD1

cdr3_aa: CASSLAAGLNTEAFF
cdr3_nt: TGTGCCAGCAGCTTAGCGGCGGGGTTGAACACTGAAGCTTTCTTT
v_call: TRBV7-8
clone_size: -
j_call: TRBJ1-1
d_call: -

cdr3_aa: CASSPGTGPEQYF
cdr3_nt: TGTGCCAGCAGTCCCGGGACAGGTCCCGAGCAGTACTTC
v_call: TRBV9
clone_size: -
j_call: TRBJ2-7
d_call: TRBD1

cdr3_aa: CASSSLRQAPPMNTEAFF
cdr3_nt: TGTGCCAGCAGCTCCCTAAGACAGGCTCCCCCCATGAACACTGAAGCTTTCTTT
v_call: TRBV7-8
clone_size: -
j_call: TRBJ1-1
d_call: -

cdr3_aa: CASSVTRTGETSGNTIYF
cdr3_nt: TGTGCCAGTAGTGTTACGAGGACAGGGGAGACCTCTGGAAACACCATATATTTT
v_call: TRBV19
clone_size: -
j_call: TRBJ1-3
d_call: TRBD1

cdr3_aa: CASSLFGSGGAYEQYF
cdr3_nt: TGTGCCAGCAGCTTATTTGGTAGCGGGGGGGCCTACGAGCAGTACTTC
v_call: TRBV7-2
clone_size: -
j_call: TRBJ2-7
d_call: TRBD2

cdr3_aa: CASRGVGQRSNYEQYF
cdr3_nt: TGTGCCAGTAGAGGGGTGGGCCAGCGCTCCAACTACGAGCAGTACTTC
v_call: TRBV19
clone_size: -
j_call: TRBJ2-7
d_call: -

cdr3_aa: CASSVSGGVSTDTQYF
cdr3_nt: TGTGCCAGCAGCGTTAGCGGGGGGGTTAGCACAGATACGCAGTATTTT
v_call: TRBV9
clone_size: -
j_call: TRBJ2-3
d_call: TRBD2

cdr3_aa: CASSNLAAVTDTQYF
cdr3_nt: TGTGCCAGTAGTAACCTAGCGGCAGTGACAGATACGCAGTATTTT
v_call: TRBV19
clone_size: -
j_call: TRBJ2-3
d_call: TRBD2

cdr3_aa: CASSLYVGGPRGEQYF
cdr3_nt: TGTGCCAGCAGCTTATACGTGGGCGGACCCAGGGGGGAGCAGTACTTC
v_call: TRBV7-8
clone_size: -
j_call: TRBJ2-7
d_call: TRBD1

cdr3_aa: CASSLGLAEANEQFF
cdr3_nt: TGTGCCAGCAGCTTAGGGCTAGCGGAGGCCAATGAGCAGTTCTTC
v_call: TRBV11-3
clone_size: -
j_call: TRBJ2-1
d_call: TRBD2

cdr3_aa: CASSPLAGGVEQFF
cdr3_nt: TGTGCCAGCAGCCCACTAGCGGGAGGGGTTGAGCAGTTCTTC
v_call: TRBV9
clone_size: once
j_call: TRBJ2-1
d_call: TRBD2

cdr3_aa: CASSPGLALGEQYF
cdr3_nt: TGTGCCAGCAGTCCGGGACTTGCTCTCGGCGAGCAGTACTTC
v_call: TRBV2
clone_size: -
j_call: TRBJ2-7
d_call: -

cdr3_aa: CSVPQAGGEQYF
cdr3_nt: TGCAGCGTCCCCCAAGCGGGAGGCGAGCAGTACTTC
v_call: TRBV29-1
clone_size: -
j_call: TRBJ2-7
d_call: TRBD2

cdr3_aa: CASSLVLAGTETQYF
cdr3_nt: TGTGCTAGCAGCTTAGTTTTAGCGGGGACAGAGACCCAGTACTTC
v_call: TRBV7-7
clone_size: -
j_call: TRBJ2-5
d_call: TRBD2

cdr3_aa: CASSLLQGLGYTF
cdr3_nt: TGTGCCAGCAGCCTCCTACAGGGTCTCGGCTACACCTTC
v_call: TRBV3-1/TRBV3-2
clone_size: -
j_call: TRBJ1-2
d_call: -

cdr3_aa: CASSVRGGTGESQYF
cdr3_nt: TGTGCCAGCAGCGTAAGGGGAGGGACAGGGGAGAGCCAGTACTTC
v_call: TRBV9
clone_size: -
j_call: TRBJ2-5
d_call: TRBD1

cdr3_aa: CASSKTGPNEKLFF
cdr3_nt: TGTGCCAGCAGCAAAACAGGGCCTAATGAAAAACTGTTTTTT
v_call: TRBV6-5
clone_size: -
j_call: TRBJ1-4
d_call: -

cdr3_aa: CASSEIRSGHFPTGELFF
cdr3_nt: TGTGCCAGCAGTGAAATTAGGTCGGGACACTTCCCCACCGGGGAGCTGTTTTTT
v_call: TRBV6-1
clone_size: -
j_call: TRBJ2-2
d_call: -

cdr3_aa: CASSERGTAYSNQPQHF
cdr3_nt: TGTGCCAGCAGTGAACGGGGAACCGCTTATAGCAATCAGCCCCAGCATTTT
v_call: TRBV6-1
clone_size: -
j_call: TRBJ1-5
d_call: -

cdr3_aa: CASSGGLAGGNEQFF
cdr3_nt: TGCGCCAGCAGCGGGGGACTAGCGGGAGGGAATGAGCAGTTCTTC
v_call: TRBV5-1
clone_size: -
j_call: TRBJ2-1
d_call: TRBD2

cdr3_aa: CASSPRTGTGNGYTF
cdr3_nt: TGTGCCAGCAGCCCCCGGACCGGGACAGGGAATGGCTACACCTTC
v_call: TRBV11-2
clone_size: -
j_call: TRBJ1-2
d_call: TRBD1

cdr3_aa: CASSFERTGTNTIYF
cdr3_nt: TGTGCCAGCAGTTTCGAGAGGACAGGGACTAACACCATATATTTT
v_call: TRBV28
clone_size: few
j_call: TRBJ1-3
d_call: TRBD1

cdr3_aa: CATSRGVEREGGNEQFF
cdr3_nt: TGTGCCACCAGCAGGGGGGTTGAGCGGGAGGGTGGCAATGAGCAGTTCTTC
v_call: TRBV15
clone_size: -
j_call: TRBJ2-1
d_call: TRBD2

cdr3_aa: CASRTGTVNNEQFF
cdr3_nt: TGTGCCAGCAGGACCGGGACAGTCAACAATGAGCAGTTCTTC
v_call: TRBV6-5
clone_size: -
j_call: TRBJ2-1
d_call: TRBD1

cdr3_aa: CASSPGKVLNTEAFF
cdr3_nt: TGTGCCAGCTCACCGGGCAAGGTATTGAACACTGAAGCTTTCTTT
v_call: TRBV18
clone_size: -
j_call: TRBJ1-1
d_call: -

cdr3_aa: CAWKGVADEKLFF
cdr3_nt: TGTGCCTGGAAGGGGGTGGCCGATGAAAAACTGTTTTTT
v_call: TRBV30
clone_size: -
j_call: TRBJ1-4
d_call: -

cdr3_aa: CASSLGSGPGGNQPQHF
cdr3_nt: TGTGCCAGCAGCTTAGGATCAGGCCCAGGTGGCAATCAGCCCCAGCATTTT
v_call: TRBV7-9
clone_size: -
j_call: TRBJ1-5
d_call: -

cdr3_aa: CASSQEGLAGTYEQYF
cdr3_nt: TGTGCCAGCAGCCAAGAGGGGCTAGCGGGGACCTACGAGCAGTACTTC
v_call: TRBV14
clone_size: -
j_call: TRBJ2-7
d_call: TRBD2

cdr3_aa: CASSDGSGGTDTQYF
cdr3_nt: TGTGCCAGCAGTGACGGTAGCGGGGGCACAGATACGCAGTATTTT
v_call: TRBV6-4
clone_size: many
j_call: TRBJ2-3
d_call: TRBD2

cdr3_aa: CASSLQGTYGYTF
cdr3_nt: TGTGCCAGCAGTTTACAGGGGACCTATGGCTACACCTTC
v_call: TRBV28
clone_size: -
j_call: TRBJ1-2
d_call: -